This note documents a single T cell receptor (beta chain) sequence. Its antigen is as yet unknown. One end of the junction varies from germline; a read error may be responsible. The data belong to a study of shared clonotypes between healthy human individuals. Overall study results and limits: It was only blood that was sampled, and tissue repertoires likely differ.

For each subset, genomic DNA was distributed in equal portions over several immunoSEQ plates. Some clones are missing from TCRdb's copy, which holds only in-frame ones; the method was immunoSEQ multiplex PCR. The table records about 600,000 clones, roughly 72% of them present only once. Without sorting, samples used tens of millions of PBMCs for genomic DNA. The CDR3 has 15 residues. The germline gives CDR1 ENHRY, CDR2 SYGVKD. This receptor was identified in a woman aged 40 to 49 in good health. Some clones in this sample may be carry-over from other donors' samples. The sequenced sample consisted of PBMCs. The V call is TRBV10-3, the J call TRBJ2-7; 9 bases agree with TRBD2. For the CDR3, the DNA is TGTGCCAGCAGTGAAGCGCTGACTAGCGGTTACGAGCAGTACTTC. Translation gives CASSEALTSGYEQYF.